This entry features one TCR beta chain sequence. Its cognate antigen is unknown. The authors sorted naive CD8 T cells as CD8+CD4-CCR7+CD45RA+. Previously published methods and listed TCR primers were used for the bulk TCR libraries. A single record per CDR3 protein comes from TCRdb applying MiXCR to the PCR reads. This sample yields approximately 500,000 distinct CDR3 sequences, of which about 20% are seen a single time; around 0.84% belongs to the top ten. This specimen belongs to a study of molecular identifiers for immune sequencing clone quantification. Study overall: RNA from approximately 20,000 or 98,000 naive CD8 cells was split five ways in replicates, with four sequenced.

Points from the study as a whole: Barcode sharing among identical TCR molecules could make large clones appear smaller.

Germline-derived CDR1 and CDR2 are MNHEY and SVGAGI. Trimming left V 6 bases short and J 6 bases short, with 16 bases between. The CDR3 is 14 residues long. The chain couples TRBV6-5 to TRBJ2-3, with D possibly matching TRBD1 (6 bases). This receptor was obtained from a human donor in good health. Some libraries in this study had Jurkat cell RNA spiked in. Sequences were obtained from naive CD8+ T cells from blood, with Jurkat cell RNA spiked in. Described subset: FACS-sorted CD8+CD4-CCR7+CD45RA+ naive T cells. CDR3 sequence reads: CASSTGFSRDTQYF. CDR3 nucleotide sequence: TGTGCCAGCAGCACAGGGTTTTCCAGGGATACGCAGTATTTT.